These T cell receptor beta chains were read from a single sample in a study of T cells in Graves' hyperthyroidism and ophthalmopathy. MiXCR, applied by TCRdb to the multiplex PCR reads, yields one record per CDR3 protein. The sample records about 350,000 distinct CDR3 sequences, approximately 14% being singletons. Material: blood. These receptors originate from a woman younger than 45 with Graves' hyperthyroidism. The CDR3 runs from the conserved cysteine through the conserved F or W.

CDR3: CASSPGTGVDTQYF
V: TRBV7-9

CDR3: CASSYGGSGSYEQYF
V: TRBV6-5

CDR3: CASSQDTDGTGNQPQHF
V: TRBV4-2

CDR3: CASSQGVRKPYGYTF
V: TRBV14

CDR3: CSARTSGSYADTQYF
V: TRBV29-1

CDR3: CASSVRAGEDTDTQYF
V: TRBV9

CDR3: CASSLEGTGAAYEQYF
V: TRBV11-2

CDR3: CASSSTSGSDLYEQYF
V: TRBV7-9

CDR3: CASSPDRALKPQHF
V: TRBV6-1

CDR3: CASSVVDGNQPQHF
V: TRBV2

CDR3: CATDRVNGGYTF
V: TRBV28

CDR3: CSVQGSYNEQFF
V: TRBV29-1

CDR3: CASSLRSLESKNIQYF
V: TRBV5-1

CDR3: CASSYAGGPYEQYF
V: TRBV6-2/TRBV6-3

CDR3: CATSDLGSEGREQFF
V: TRBV24-1

CDR3: CASRVGPDEQFF
V: TRBV6-1

CDR3: CASSQDSMPGTAKDEQYF
V: TRBV4-3

CDR3: CASSLEGREGSTDTQYF
V: TRBV7-2

CDR3: CASSLDRSKNIQYF
V: TRBV7-2

CDR3: CASSERLGGASNQPQHF
V: TRBV10-2

CDR3: CSVGTPNTEAFF
V: TRBV29-1

CDR3: CASHSLSYEQYF
V: TRBV2

CDR3: CASGLVRKGTGEVHEQYF
V: TRBV12-5

CDR3: CASSRGPGRMNTEAFF
V: TRBV6-2/TRBV6-3

CDR3: CATSRDSSLNTEAFF
V: TRBV15

CDR3: CASSLNHMRVSLWGNTIYF
V: TRBV12-3/TRBV12-4

CDR3: CASSSQGWVTEAFF
V: TRBV7-9

CDR3: CSAGMGEVTQETQYF
V: TRBV20-1

CDR3: CASSRGQTSYEQYF
V: TRBV28

CDR3: CASSWEGTGELFF
V: TRBV12-3/TRBV12-4

CDR3: CAWSRDFLAKNIQYF
V: TRBV30

CDR3: CASSPVDRGSGYTF
V: TRBV5-5

CDR3: CASSLGRQGYEQYF
V: TRBV7-6

CDR3: CASSVGQGQETQYF
V: TRBV19

CDR3: CASRSFTYEQYF
V: TRBV28

CDR3: CASSGLTGPLGGYTF
V: TRBV7-2

CDR3: CSVTSAGALDEQYF
V: TRBV29-1

CDR3: CSAGHRDRVHEQYF
V: TRBV29-1

CDR3: CASSHDRGYGEQYF
V: TRBV12-3/TRBV12-4

CDR3: CASSLSRETDYEQYF
V: TRBV27

CDR3: CASSGLKGLAGFTGELFF
V: TRBV19

CDR3: CSARPLASNTGELFF
V: TRBV20-1

CDR3: CASSQPRGAANEKLFF
V: TRBV5-1

CDR3: CASSFSGRAQETQYF
V: TRBV5-6

CDR3: CASNGGTTRTGELFF
V: TRBV5-6

CDR3: CASSGTAYSNQPQHF
V: TRBV12-3/TRBV12-4

CDR3: CSVDRGITEAFF
V: TRBV29-1

CDR3: CASSSPGVGYTF
V: TRBV12-3/TRBV12-4

CDR3: CASSQEVGGPYEQYF
V: TRBV9

CDR3: CASSERWADTQYF
V: TRBV6-1

CDR3: CASSLMSPPKDTQYF
V: TRBV11-1

CDR3: CSARAWVGTGGYTF
V: TRBV20-1

CDR3: CASSEAPGLAEETQYF
V: TRBV6-1

CDR3: CASSLQPGSWELPRTGELFF
V: TRBV3-1

CDR3: CASSPPSGSTSYEQYF
V: TRBV18

CDR3: CASSQDKGEQGATDTQYF
V: TRBV4-2

CDR3: CASSPDRRGNEKLFF
V: TRBV7-9

CDR3: CASSLYKLGGVEQFF
V: TRBV28

CDR3: CASSSRLAAKNIQYF
V: TRBV6-2/TRBV6-3

CDR3: CSVEDTPGGELFF
V: TRBV29-1